The clone carrying this T cell receptor beta chain turned up a few times. No antigen is known for it. This sample was included in a study of response to subunit inactivated influenza vaccine. TCRdb analysed the RT-PCR reads with MiXCR anew, one entry per CDR3 protein. The sample consists of more than 400,000 distinct CDR3 sequences, more than 7% of them appearing once. General study results and limits: T cells newly recruited by each seasonal influenza vaccination are few, the authors suggested.

The sequence derives from a man aged 50-75 years who received an inactivated influenza vaccine. Sequences were derived from PBMCs from blood, sampled 23 to 25 months after vaccination.

CDR3 region: CASIQRDRGDEQYF. The CDR3 coding sequence is TGTGCCAGCATCCAACGGGACAGGGGTGACGAGCAGTACTTC. This rearrangement joins TRBV13 to TRBJ2-7, with 10 bases aligning to TRBD1. Germline CDR1 and CDR2: PRHDT and FYEKMQ (reference sequence). The CDR3 is 14 residues long. Losses at the gene ends were 7 bases for V and 5 bases for J; bases not matched to a gene: 8.